The rows below give T cell receptor beta chains drawn from one sample of a study of human T cells and chemical hapten exposure. Each CDR3 protein is one row after TCRdb ran MiXCR on the RACE reads. The sample shows some 97,000 distinct CDR3 sequences, 25% to 35% of them seen only once. The sample here was whole blood, taken in connection with sensitization to the hapten diphenylcyclopropenone (DPC). These receptor sequences come from a man in his forties or fifties with alopecia areata. Some clones in this sample may be carry-over from other donors' samples. Each CDR3 is given with its conserved first and last residue. D genes are given only for firm matches. A clone size is listed for some rows: how often the clone was seen (once, few, many), or a class if it is expanded.

NA	TRBV10-1	NA	TRBJ2-7	TGCGCCAGCAGTGAGTCCTTTGGCCCTGTCTACGAGCAGTACTTC	CASSESFGPVYEQYF
few	TRBV6-6	TRBD1	TRBJ1-6	TGTGCCAGCCTCCTACAGGGGGGCCAATCACCCCTCCACTTT	CASLLQGGQSPLHF
few	TRBV25-1	TRBD2	TRBJ2-1	TGTGCCAGCAGTATGCGGGAGGGCGGGGCTATAAATGAGCAGTTCTTC	CASSMREGGAINEQFF
NA	TRBV3-1	NA	TRBJ2-5	TGTGCCAGCAGCCAAGATTTCCGGGGAGAAGAGACCCAGTACTTC	CASSQDFRGEETQYF
few	TRBV11-3	NA	TRBJ2-1	TGTGCCAGCAGCTTAGACGAGGATGAGCAGTTCTTC	CASSLDEDEQFF
few	TRBV3-1	NA	TRBJ2-2	TGTGCCAGCAGCCAAGATCTTCTGGGGGCGTACACCGGGGAGCTGTTTTTT	CASSQDLLGAYTGELFF
few	TRBV18	NA	TRBJ2-1	TGTGCCAGCTCCGTCGTCGGACACTCCTACAATGAGCAGTTCTTC	CASSVVGHSYNEQFF
many	TRBV28	TRBD2	TRBJ2-7	TGTGCCAGCAGGAACCGACTAGCGGGAGCCAACGAGCAGTACTTC	CASRNRLAGANEQYF
few	TRBV6-5	NA	TRBJ2-7	TGTGCCAGCAGTTACTCCCTCCGAGGCCCCTACGAGCAGTACTTC	CASSYSLRGPYEQYF
NA	TRBV3-1	TRBD1	TRBJ1-1	TGTGCCAGCAGCCAAGAGAACAGGGGGGGGAACACTGAAGCTTTCTTT	CASSQENRGGNTEAFF
NA	TRBV7-9	NA	TRBJ2-7	TGTGCCAGCAGCTCCCGGACAGCAGCCTACGAGCAGTACTTC	CASSSRTAAYEQYF
NA	TRBV28	TRBD1	TRBJ2-5	TGTGCCAGCAGTCCCCGGGACAGGGGGGCGGAGACCCAGTACTTC	CASSPRDRGAETQYF
few	TRBV29-1	TRBD1	TRBJ2-5	TGCAGCGTTGCAGACAGGGGTCTGCAGACCCAGTACTTC	CSVADRGLQTQYF